Listed below are T cell receptor beta chains from one sample, sequenced in a study of Graves' ophthalmopathy and Graves' hyperthyroidism. TCRdb re-analysed the multiplex PCR reads in MiXCR, keeping a single row per CDR3 protein. The repertoire holds about 640,000 distinct CDR3 sequences, with about two fifths as singletons. Specimen: peripheral blood. The receptors were gathered from an adult man with Graves' ophthalmopathy. CDR3s include the opening cysteine and the closing phenylalanine or tryptophan. D genes are given only for firm matches. Size is stated for part of the rows, as once, few or many counts, or as a class when the clone is expanded.

V	size	length	J	D	DNA	CDR3
TRBV5-1	few	13	TRBJ2-2	NA	TGCGCCAGCATGGGCCAGAACACCGGGGAGCTGTTTTTT	CASMGQNTGELFF
TRBV18	NA	14	TRBJ2-7	NA	TGTGCCAGCTCACCACTGGAGGGTGGGGGCGAGCAGTACTTC	CASSPLEGGGEQYF
TRBV19	many	16	TRBJ2-2	NA	TGTGCCAGCACTAAACAGGCTAGCGTTCACACCGGGGAGCTGTTTTTT	CASTKQASVHTGELFF
TRBV20-1	few	16	TRBJ1-4	NA	TGCAGTGCTAGTCCGGGGGAGAGGGCAACTAATGAAAAACTGTTTTTT	CSASPGERATNEKLFF
TRBV9	many	18	TRBJ1-3	NA	TGTGCCAGCAGCGCCGCCAGCGCCAGAAGGGGATCTGGAAACACCATATATTTT	CASSAASARRGSGNTIYF
TRBV7-2	NA	15	TRBJ2-7	TRBD2	TGTGCCAGCACCTTTGGGGAGGGCATTCCCTACGAGCAGTACTTC	CASTFGEGIPYEQYF
TRBV7-9	many	13	TRBJ1-6	NA	TGTGCCAGCAGCTTAGCTCAGACTTCACCCCTCCACTTT	CASSLAQTSPLHF
TRBV9	many	12	TRBJ1-2	NA	TGTGCCAGCAGCGTAGCTGGGGAAGGCTACACCTTC	CASSVAGEGYTF
TRBV25-1	NA	14	TRBJ1-5	NA	TGTGCCAGCAGCCTCCGGGACATCAAGGAGACCCAGCATTTT	CASSLRDIKETQHF
TRBV29-1	NA	12	TRBJ1-1	NA	TGCAGCGTTGTACCGGGGAACACTGAAGCTTTCTTT	CSVVPGNTEAFF
TRBV7-9	NA	13	TRBJ1-2	NA	TGTGCCAGTGGTAATCAAGTGAACTATGGCTACACCTTC	CASGNQVNYGYTF
TRBV20-1	NA	16	TRBJ1-6	TRBD1	TGCAGTGCTGGAGCCGGGACAGGGGCCTATAATTCACCCCTCCACTTT	CSAGAGTGAYNSPLHF
TRBV29-1	many	15	TRBJ1-1	TRBD1	TGCAGCGTTTCCGGAGGTGGACAGGGCCCCACTGAAGCTTTCTTT	CSVSGGGQGPTEAFF
TRBV5-1	NA	14	TRBJ2-7	NA	TGCGCCAGCAGCACACAGGGAGAATCCTACGAGCAGTACTTC	CASSTQGESYEQYF
TRBV5-1	many	14	TRBJ1-5	NA	TGCGCCAGCAGCTTGTTCTTGGGAGCTCAGCCCCAGCATTTT	CASSLFLGAQPQHF
TRBV5-8	NA	14	TRBJ1-4	NA	TGCGCCAGCAGCTTCGATGCAGGCAATGAAAAACTGTTTTTT	CASSFDAGNEKLFF
TRBV6-5	few	15	TRBJ2-7	TRBD2	TGTGCCAGCACTTCGGGACTAGCAAGGGCCTACGAGCAGTACTTC	CASTSGLARAYEQYF
TRBV7-8	many	14	TRBJ2-7	NA	TGTGCCAGCAGCGCGGTCGACCGCTCCTACGAGCAGTACTTC	CASSAVDRSYEQYF
TRBV15	NA	15	TRBJ1-5	TRBD1	TGTGCCACCAGCAGAGTAAGGGGGCAGGACGAGACCCAGCATTTT	CATSRVRGQDETQHF
TRBV7-6	once	16	TRBJ1-1	TRBD1	TGTGCCAGCAGCGTTGAAATGGAGGGGGCGTACACTGAAGCTTTCTTT	CASSVEMEGAYTEAFF
TRBV12-3/TRBV12-4	few	15	TRBJ1-4	TRBD1	TGTGCCAGCAGTCCCCAGACAGGGTCTAATGAAAAACTGTTTTTT	CASSPQTGSNEKLFF
TRBV20-1	many	15	TRBJ1-5	NA	TGCAGTGCTAGAGTAGGTGCGGAAATCAATCAGCCCCAGCATTTT	CSARVGAEINQPQHF
TRBV7-2	few	15	TRBJ2-3	TRBD2	TGTGCCAGCAGCTTAATAGCGGGAGTAGGAGATACGCAGTATTTT	CASSLIAGVGDTQYF
TRBV24-1	NA	16	TRBJ2-5	TRBD2	TGTGCCACCAGTGCGACTAGCGGGGGGACCCAAAGGACCCAGTACTTC	CATSATSGGTQRTQYF
TRBV5-1	few	15	TRBJ2-5	TRBD1	TGCGCCAGCACCTACTTGGGACAGGGACAAGAGACCCAGTACTTC	CASTYLGQGQETQYF
TRBV5-1	few	13	TRBJ1-5	NA	TGTGCCAGCAGCTTGTACAGGGAACAGCCCCAGCATTTT	CASSLYREQPQHF
TRBV7-2	NA	16	TRBJ2-3	NA	TGTGCCAGCAGCTTAACGGCGACTCCGAGCACAGATACGCAGTATTTT	CASSLTATPSTDTQYF
TRBV19	few	17	TRBJ1-2	TRBD1	TGTGCCAGTAGTCAAATGACAGGGGGATACATCAACTATGGCTACACCTTC	CASSQMTGGYINYGYTF
TRBV11-2	few	16	TRBJ2-7	NA	TGTGCCAGCAGCTCTGTTCGGGCGCCCTACGCCTACGAGCAGTACTTC	CASSSVRAPYAYEQYF
TRBV19	NA	14	TRBJ2-7	NA	TGTGCCAGTTCCGAAATAAAACAGGGCTACGGGCAGTACTTC	CASSEIKQGYGQYF
TRBV11-3	NA	16	TRBJ2-7	TRBD2	TGTGCCAGCAGCTTGGAGAGAGGCGGGGGTACCTACGAGCAGTACTTC	CASSLERGGGTYEQYF
TRBV20-1	NA	15	TRBJ1-1	NA	TGCAGTGCTAGGGACCCGAGAGGATGGGAGGTTGAAGCTTTCTTT	CSARDPRGWEVEAFF
TRBV2	NA	14	TRBJ1-2	TRBD1	TGTGCTAGCAGTTCCGCAGGGGGCGACTATGGCTACACCTTC	CASSSAGGDYGYTF
TRBV20-1	NA	13	TRBJ2-5	NA	TGCAGTGCCCAGAAGGGTAGCGAGGAGACCCAGTACTTC	CSAQKGSEETQYF
TRBV10-3	NA	13	TRBJ2-2	NA	TGTGCCATCAGGATCGGGGATTACGGGGAGCTGTTTTTT	CAIRIGDYGELFF